This paragraph reports one TCR beta chain. The antigen is not known. This specimen comes from a study of OX40 agonist ivuxolimab in advanced cancers. General study points: At 0.1 to 3.0 mg/kg and by week 6, clonal expansion occurred in CD4+ and CD8+ blood T cells. Some patients without response likewise showed low normalized clonal expansion. Partial responders at 0.1-3.0 mg/kg had among the lowest clonal expansion.

TCRdb's copy holds only in-frame clones and misses some; the assay was immunoSEQ multiplex PCR. The profile shows around 100,000 clones, around 91% of them singletons. Germline V lookup: CDR1 MNHNS, CDR2 SASEGT. This CDR3 has 13 amino acids. The V segment lost 7 bases and the J segment 7 bases; nucleotides outside the gene matches: 6. Patients with autoimmune history or systemic immunosuppression were excluded. Material: CD4+ or CD8+ T cells sorted from blood, obtained in a trial of the OX40 agonist ivuxolimab. This chain connects TRBV6-1 to TRBJ2-1, with TRBD2 matching over 8 bases. The source is an adult with an advanced solid tumor such as melanoma, head and neck, liver or kidney cancer. CDR3 residues: CASNSGGFNEQFF. In nucleotides, the CDR3 is TGTGCCAGCAACAGCGGGGGTTTTAATGAGCAGTTCTTC.